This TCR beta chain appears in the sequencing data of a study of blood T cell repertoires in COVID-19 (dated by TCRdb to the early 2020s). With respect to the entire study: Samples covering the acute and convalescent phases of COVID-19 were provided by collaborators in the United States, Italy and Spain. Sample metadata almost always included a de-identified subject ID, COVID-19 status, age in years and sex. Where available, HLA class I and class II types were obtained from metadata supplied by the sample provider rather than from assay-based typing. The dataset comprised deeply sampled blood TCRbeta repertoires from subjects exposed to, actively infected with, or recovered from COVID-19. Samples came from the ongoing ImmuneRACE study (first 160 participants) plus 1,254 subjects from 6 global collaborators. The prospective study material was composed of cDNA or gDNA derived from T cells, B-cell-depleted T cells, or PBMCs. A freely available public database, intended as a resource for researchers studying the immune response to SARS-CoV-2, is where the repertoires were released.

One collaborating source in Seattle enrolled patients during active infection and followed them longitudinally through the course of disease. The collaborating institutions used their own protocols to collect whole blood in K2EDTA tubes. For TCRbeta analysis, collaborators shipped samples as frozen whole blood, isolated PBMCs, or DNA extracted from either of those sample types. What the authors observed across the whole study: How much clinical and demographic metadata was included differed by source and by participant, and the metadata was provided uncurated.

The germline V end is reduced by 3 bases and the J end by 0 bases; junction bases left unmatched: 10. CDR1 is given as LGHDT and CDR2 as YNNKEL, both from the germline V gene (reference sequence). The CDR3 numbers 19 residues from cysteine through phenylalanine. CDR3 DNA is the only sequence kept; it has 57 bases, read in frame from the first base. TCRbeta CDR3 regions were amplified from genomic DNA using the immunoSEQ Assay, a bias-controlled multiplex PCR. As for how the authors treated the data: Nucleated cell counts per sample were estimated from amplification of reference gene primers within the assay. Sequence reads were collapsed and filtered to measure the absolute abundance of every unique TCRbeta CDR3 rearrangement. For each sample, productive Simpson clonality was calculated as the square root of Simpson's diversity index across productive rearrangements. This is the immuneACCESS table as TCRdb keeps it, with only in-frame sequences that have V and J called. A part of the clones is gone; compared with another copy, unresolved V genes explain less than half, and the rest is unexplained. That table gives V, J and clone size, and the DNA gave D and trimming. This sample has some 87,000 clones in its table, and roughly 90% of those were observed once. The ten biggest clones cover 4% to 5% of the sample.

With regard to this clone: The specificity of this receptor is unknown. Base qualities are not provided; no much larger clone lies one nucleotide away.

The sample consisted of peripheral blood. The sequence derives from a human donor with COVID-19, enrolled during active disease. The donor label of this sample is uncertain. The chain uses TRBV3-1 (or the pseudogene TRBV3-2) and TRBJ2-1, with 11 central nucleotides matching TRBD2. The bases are TGTGCCAGCAGCCAGGAGACTAGCGGGAACCGTAGCTCCTACAATGAGCAGTTCTTC. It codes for CASSQETSGNRSSYNEQFF.